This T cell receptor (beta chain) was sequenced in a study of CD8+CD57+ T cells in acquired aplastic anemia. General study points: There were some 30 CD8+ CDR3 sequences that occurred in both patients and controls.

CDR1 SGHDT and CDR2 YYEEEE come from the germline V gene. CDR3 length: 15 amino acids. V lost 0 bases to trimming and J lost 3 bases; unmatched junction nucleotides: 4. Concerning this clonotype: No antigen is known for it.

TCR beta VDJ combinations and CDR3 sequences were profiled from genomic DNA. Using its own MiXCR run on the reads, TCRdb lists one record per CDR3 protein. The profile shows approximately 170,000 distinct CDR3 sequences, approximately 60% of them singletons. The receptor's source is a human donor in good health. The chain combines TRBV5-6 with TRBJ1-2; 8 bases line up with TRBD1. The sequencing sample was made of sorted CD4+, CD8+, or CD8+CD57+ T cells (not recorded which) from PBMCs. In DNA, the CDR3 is TGTGCCAGCAGCTTGGGAGTCAGGGGGCACTATGGCTACACCTTC. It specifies CASSLGVRGHYGYTF.